This T cell receptor (beta chain) was captured in a study of blood T cell repertoires in COVID-19. Study summary: Acute and convalescent COVID-19 samples came from the United States, Italy and Spain. PBMCs, B-cell-depleted T cells, or T cells provided the cDNA or gDNA that made up the material.

In the study's own analysis: Reference gene primer amplification gave nucleated cell count estimates. Using immunoSEQ multiplex PCR, the repertoire was profiled, and TCRdb retains in-frame clones only, with some absent. For V, J and clone size, that table is used; D and trimming come from the DNA. The sample carries fewer than 40,000 clones, around four fifths recorded once. Sequences were obtained from peripheral blood. This clonotype was obtained from a human donor in a cohort sampled during active COVID-19.

CDR3 sequence: CASSQGLGPYEQYF. The CDR3 nucleotides read TGTGCCAGCAGCCAAGGGCTGGGGCCCTACGAGCAGTACTTC. This rearrangement joins TRBV4-2 to TRBJ2-7; TRBD1 might be the D (5 bases). Germline CDR1 is LGHNA and CDR2 is YNFKEQ. V dropped 1 base and J dropped 2 bases, with 9 bases sitting between them. This CDR3 comprises 14 residues.